One sample yielded the 17 T cell receptor beta chains listed below, sequenced in a study of shared clonotypes between healthy human individuals. Generated by immunoSEQ multiplex PCR, the TCRdb table keeps only in-frame clones and is missing some. The sample comprises about 2,500,000 clones, 85% to 95% of which are singletons, and more than 0.12% rests with the top ten. The source material was naive CD4+ T cells sorted from blood. Indicated subset: CD45RA+ positively selected. All receptors come from a man in his late teens or twenties in good health.

The chain carries TRBV4-1 and TRBJ1-4; D might be TRBD1 (5 bases). V was pared by 3 bases and J by 4 bases, with 15 bases between. CDR1 is MGHRA and CDR2 is YSYEKL in the germline V gene. The CDR3 has 16 amino acids. CDR3 sequence reads: CASSQVAGLINEKLFF. CDR3 in DNA: TGCGCCAGCAGCCAGGTGGCGGGACTCATTAATGAAAAACTGTTTTTT.

This chain connects TRBV19 to TRBJ2-3, with 8 bases aligning to TRBD2. V trimming: 5 bases; J trimming: 0 bases; junction bases outside the gene matches: 7. Germline assignment: CDR1 LNHDA and CDR2 SQIVND (reference sequence). CDR3 length: 16 amino acids. The CDR3 DNA reads TGTGCCAGTAGTCCCCGACTAGCGAGTAGCACAGATACGCAGTATTTT. Amino acid sequence: CASSPRLASSTDTQYF. Supplemented by reference TRBV19 and TRBJ2-3, the full variable domain reads DGGITQSPKYLFRKEGQNVTLSCEQNLNHDAMYWYRQDPGQGLRLIYYSQIVNDFQKGDIAEGYSVSREKKESFPLTVTSAQKNPTAFYLCASSPRLASSTDTQYFGPGTRLTVL.

This clone was observed a single time. CDR3 nucleotides: TGCGCCAGCAGTCAGAAACGCGCGAACACCGGGGAGCTGTTTTTT. It specifies CASSQKRANTGELFF. The chain is built from TRBV23-1 and TRBJ2-2; no clear D gene. TRBV23-1 belongs to the ORF category, with a function that is uncertain. The CDR3 is made up of 15 amino acids. V gave up 3 bases and J gave up 0 bases, with 8 bases separating them.

The rearrangement uses TRBV29-1 and TRBJ1-2; D is uncertain. The germline gives CDR1 SQVTM, CDR2 ANQGSEA. The CDR3 is made up of 14 amino acids. V dropped 1 base and J dropped 4 bases, with 13 bases sitting between them. CDR3 amino acids: CSVEAHPSTYGYTF. CDR3 bases: TGCAGCGTTGAAGCACACCCGTCGACCTATGGCTACACCTTC.

This clone came up once. The rearrangement joins TRBV6-6 to TRBJ2-2; D is ambiguous. This CDR3 comprises 14 residues. The V gene's germline CDR1 is MNHNY and CDR2 SVGAGI (reference sequence). The V end lost 10 bases, the J end lost 1 base, and 13 bases lay between the germline ends. This CDR3 is CATVGRKNTGELFF. In nucleotides, the CDR3 is TGTGCCACCGTCGGCAGGAAGAACACCGGGGAGCTGTTTTTT.

This chain uses TRBV7-2 with TRBJ2-2; no firm D call. This CDR3 comprises 15 residues. Germline V gene lookup returns CDR1 SGHTA and CDR2 FQGNSA. Trimming cost V 2 bases and J 4 bases, with 11 bases left between them. CDR3 loop: CASSLFWSVTGELFF. The CDR3 DNA is TGTGCCAGCAGCTTATTTTGGAGTGTCACCGGGGAGCTGTTTTTT.

The J gene is TRBJ1-2, the V gene TRBV28; perhaps TRBD1 as D (6 bases). V lost 4 bases and J lost 3, with 12 bases in between. The germline CDR1 and CDR2 sequences are MDHEN and SYDVKM. This CDR3 region has 14 residues. The CDR3 loop reads CASSSGAEHYGYTF. The CDR3 bases are TGTGCCAGCAGTTCGGGGGCCGAACACTATGGCTACACCTTC.

In the case of this clone: Other DNA sequences in the sample encode the same CDR3. The V call is TRBV30, the J call TRBJ2-5, with D unclear. Germline V gene sequence: CDR1 GTSNPN, CDR2 SVGIG (reference sequence). V was trimmed by 2 bases and J by 2 bases, leaving 6 bases between them. The CDR3 is 12 amino acids. CDR3 sequence (DNA): TGTGCCTGGAGTACCGGGCAAGAGACCCAGTACTTC. Its translation: CAWSTGQETQYF.

The chain links TRBV19 to TRBJ1-4, with a possible D match to TRBD1 (5 bases). Germline-derived CDR1 and CDR2 are LNHDA and SQIVND (reference sequence). Trimming left V 3 bases short and J 2 bases short, with 10 bases between. The CDR3 sequence is 15 residues long. The CDR3 bases are TGTGCCAGTAGTATCGCACAGGCTACTAATGAAAAACTGTTTTTT. Translated, it gives CASSIAQATNEKLFF.

The chain links TRBV2 to TRBJ1-2, with a tentative D call TRBD1 (5 bases). Germline V gene lookup returns CDR1 SNHLY and CDR2 FYNNEI. The CDR3 loop spans 12 amino acids. Trimming stripped 3 bases from V and 8 bases from J, with 10 bases between. CDR3 coding DNA: TGTGCCAGCAGTGATTCTAGGGACGGCTACACCTTC. This encodes CASSDSRDGYTF.

Of note for this clone: The same CDR3 also results from other DNA sequences found in this sample. This chain links TRBV2 with TRBJ1-1; no definite D call. The CDR3 runs 13 residues. Germline-derived CDR1 and CDR2 are SNHLY and FYNNEI. Trimming pared 1 base from V and 1 base from J, leaving 4 bases between. CDR3 DNA sequence: TGTGCCAGCAGTGAAGAAGGGAACACTGAAGCTTTCTTT. Translation gives CASSEEGNTEAFF.

The chain uses TRBV21-1 and TRBJ1-6; the table's D call TRBD1 went unverified against the DNA. TRBV21-1 constitutes a pseudogene. CDR3 length equals 17 residues. CDR3: CASSKGQGGPYNSPLHF. The CDR3 nucleotides read TGTGCCAGCAGCAAAGGGCAGGGGGGACCTTATAATTCACCCCTCCACTTT.

The J gene is TRBJ1-1, the V gene TRBV6-5; the D is unclear. Trimming left V 8 bases short and J 5 bases short, with 15 bases between. The CDR3 runs to 13 residues. Germline-derived CDR1 and CDR2 are MNHEY and SVGAGI. CDR3 nucleotides: TGTGCCAGCTCACCCCGAGGGAGGACTGAAGCTTTCTTT. This gives the protein CASSPRGRTEAFF.

The rearrangement joins TRBV5-4 to TRBJ2-2; 9 nucleotides line up with TRBD1. The V segment lost 2 bases and the J segment 4 bases; nucleotides outside the gene matches: 9. Germline V gene sequence: CDR1 SGHNT, CDR2 YYREEE (reference sequence). This CDR3 region has 17 residues. DNA for the CDR3: TGTGCCAGCAGCTTTTCCGGGACAGGGACCGGCACCGGGGAGCTGTTTTTT. Amino acids: CASSFSGTGTGTGELFF.

J is TRBJ2-3 and V is TRBV7-2; 9 bases agree with TRBD2. The germline V gene has CDR1 SGHTA and CDR2 FQGNSA. The CDR3 extends over 17 amino acids. V lost 1 base and J lost 2; bases outside the gene matches: 7. Here the CDR3 reads CASSLGLLAGYTDTQYF. CDR3 coding DNA: TGTGCCAGCAGCTTAGGGCTACTAGCGGGTTACACAGATACGCAGTATTTT.

V is TRBV28 and J is TRBJ1-5; D not resolved. The CDR3 totals 13 residues. Trimming took off 8 bases at V and 1 base at J, with 9 bases between the two ends. Germline CDR1 reads MDHEN; CDR2 reads SYDVKM. CDR3 sequence (DNA): TGTGCCAGCCTCGCCCGAAGCAATCAGCCCCAGCATTTT. Its translation: CASLARSNQPQHF.

V is TRBV2 and J is TRBJ1-5; D remains ambiguous. From germline, CDR1 is SNHLY and CDR2 FYNNEI. The CDR3 runs 14 residues. With 2 bases removed from V and 0 bases from J, the gap between germline ends came to 5 bases. The CDR3 DNA reads as TGTGCCAGCAGTGAACTGTCTAGCAATCAGCCCCAGCATTTT. Protein product: CASSELSSNQPQHF.